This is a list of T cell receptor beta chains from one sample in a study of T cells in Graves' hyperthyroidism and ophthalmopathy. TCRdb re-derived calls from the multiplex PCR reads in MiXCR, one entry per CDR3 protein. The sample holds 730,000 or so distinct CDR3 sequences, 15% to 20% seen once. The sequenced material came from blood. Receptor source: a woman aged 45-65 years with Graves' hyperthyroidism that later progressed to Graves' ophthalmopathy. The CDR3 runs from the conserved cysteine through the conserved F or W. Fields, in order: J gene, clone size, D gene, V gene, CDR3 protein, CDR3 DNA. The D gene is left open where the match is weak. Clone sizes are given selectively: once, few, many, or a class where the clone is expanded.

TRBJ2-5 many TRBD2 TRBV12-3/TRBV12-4 CASSRRPGLAGPIGETQYF TGTGCCAGCAGCCGAAGACCGGGACTAGCGGGGCCTATCGGAGAGACCCAGTACTTC
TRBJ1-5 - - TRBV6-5 CASSYSGESNQPQHF TGTGCCAGCAGTTACTCAGGGGAGAGCAATCAGCCCCAGCATTTT
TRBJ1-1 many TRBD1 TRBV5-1 CASSSGTGPLNTEAFF TGCGCCAGCAGCTCCGGGACAGGGCCCCTGAACACTGAAGCTTTCTTT
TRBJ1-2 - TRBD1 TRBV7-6 CASSLYSTGGYGYTF TGTGCCAGCAGCTTATACTCAACAGGGGGATATGGCTACACCTTC
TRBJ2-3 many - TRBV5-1 CASSLSEGTQYF TGCGCCAGCAGCTTGTCTGAGGGGACGCAGTATTTT
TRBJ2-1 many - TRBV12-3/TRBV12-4 CASSLGGSNPDEQFF TGTGCCAGCAGCCTAGGGGGTTCGAATCCGGATGAGCAGTTCTTC
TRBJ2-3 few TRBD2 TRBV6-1 CASSVTSGMSTDTQYF TGTGCCAGCAGTGTAACTAGCGGTATGAGCACAGATACGCAGTATTTT
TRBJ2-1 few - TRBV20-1 CSASSLSGYNEQFF TGCAGTGCTAGCTCTCTCTCGGGCTACAATGAGCAGTTCTTC
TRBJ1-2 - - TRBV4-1 CASSQDGQDVINYGYTF TGCGCCAGCAGCCAAGATGGCCAGGATGTAATTAACTATGGCTACACCTTC
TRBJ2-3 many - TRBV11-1 CASSSQGFGDTQYF TGTGCCAGCAGCTCCCAGGGGTTTGGAGATACGCAGTATTTT
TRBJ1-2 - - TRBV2 CASSGTVNNYGYTF TGTGCCAGCAGTGGGACAGTAAATAACTATGGCTACACCTTC
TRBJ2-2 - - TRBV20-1 CSARSRDRTNTGELFF TGCAGTGCTAGAAGTCGCGACAGGACGAACACCGGGGAGCTGTTTTTT
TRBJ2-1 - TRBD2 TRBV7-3 CASSLSTPPIGTSVSEQFF TGTGCCAGCAGCCTATCTACTCCTCCCATCGGGACTAGTGTTAGTGAGCAGTTCTTC
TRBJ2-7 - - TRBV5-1 CASSPDPNSYEQYF TGCGCCAGCAGCCCCGATCCGAACTCCTACGAGCAGTACTTC
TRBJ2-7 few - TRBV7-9 CASSLAELDYEQYF TGTGCCAGCAGCTTAGCGGAGCTGGACTACGAGCAGTACTTC
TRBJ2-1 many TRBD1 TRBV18 CASSARDRNYNEQFF TGTGCCAGCTCAGCCCGGGACAGAAATTACAATGAGCAGTTCTTC
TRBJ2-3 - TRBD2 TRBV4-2 CASSQGVTSAGFTDTQYF TGTGCCAGCAGCCAAGGGGTAACTAGCGCGGGGTTTACAGATACGCAGTATTTT
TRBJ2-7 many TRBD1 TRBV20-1 CSATGTAASYEQYF TGCAGTGCTACCGGGACAGCGGCCTCCTACGAGCAGTACTTC
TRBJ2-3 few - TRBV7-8 CASSLSGIADTQYF TGTGCCAGCAGCTTATCGGGTATCGCAGATACGCAGTATTTT
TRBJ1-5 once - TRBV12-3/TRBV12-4 CASGRAASYNQPQHF TGTGCCAGCGGGAGGGCCGCCAGTTACAATCAGCCCCAGCATTTT
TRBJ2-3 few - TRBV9 CASSRQTGLGSDTQYF TGTGCCAGCAGCCGACAGACTGGCCTCGGATCGGATACGCAGTATTTT
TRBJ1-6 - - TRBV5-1 CASSSTVTETSPLHF TGCGCCAGCAGCTCGACTGTGACAGAGACCAGCCCCCTCCACTTT
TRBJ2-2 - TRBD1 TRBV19 CASSTPTTGGGVGELFF TGTGCCAGTAGTACCCCCACGACAGGGGGCGGAGTCGGGGAGCTGTTTTTT
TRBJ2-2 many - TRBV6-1 CASSFQLEGELFF TGTGCCAGCAGTTTCCAATTGGAGGGGGAGCTGTTTTTT
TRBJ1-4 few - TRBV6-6 CASSYMEKLFF TGTGCCAGCAGTTACATGGAAAAACTGTTTTTT
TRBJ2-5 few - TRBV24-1 CATTGGAETQYF TGTGCCACCACTGGGGGGGCTGAGACCCAGTACTTC
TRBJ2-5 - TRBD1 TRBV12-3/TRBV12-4 CASSPSGTEETQYF TGTGCCAGCAGTCCCTCCGGGACAGAAGAGACCCAGTACTTC
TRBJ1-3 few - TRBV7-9 CASSPPMGLISSGNTIYF TGTGCCAGCAGCCCCCCGATGGGACTGATCAGCTCTGGAAACACCATATATTTT
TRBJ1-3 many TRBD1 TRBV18 CASSPGTGSGNTIYF TGTGCCAGCTCACCCGGGACAGGATCAGGAAACACCATATATTTT
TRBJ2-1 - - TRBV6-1 CASSRPGSYNEQFF TGTGCCAGCAGCCGGCCAGGCTCCTACAATGAGCAGTTCTTC
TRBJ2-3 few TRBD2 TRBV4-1 CASSQYTSGSTDTQYF TGCGCCAGCAGCCAATACACTAGCGGCAGCACAGATACGCAGTATTTT
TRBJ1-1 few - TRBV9 CASSVSGTRGTEAFF TGTGCCAGCAGCGTCTCCGGGACGCGGGGGACTGAAGCTTTCTTT
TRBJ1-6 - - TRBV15 CATSRDESSYNSPLHF TGTGCCACCAGCAGAGATGAAAGCTCCTATAATTCACCCCTCCACTTT
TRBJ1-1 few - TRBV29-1 CSALQGANTEAFF TGCAGCGCTCTACAGGGAGCGAACACTGAAGCTTTCTTT
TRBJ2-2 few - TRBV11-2 CASSLQGLRGTGELFF TGTGCCAGCAGCTTACAGGGGCTCAGGGGCACCGGGGAGCTGTTTTTT
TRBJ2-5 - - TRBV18 CASSPGSRAETQYF TGTGCCAGCTCACCAGGGTCCAGGGCAGAGACCCAGTACTTC
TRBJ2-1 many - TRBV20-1 CSARADPSSYNEQFF TGCAGTGCTAGAGCGGACCCGAGCTCCTACAATGAGCAGTTCTTC
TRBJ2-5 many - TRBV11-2 CASPWGQETQYF TGTGCCAGCCCGTGGGGGCAAGAGACCCAGTACTTC
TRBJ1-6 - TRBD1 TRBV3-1 CASSQVGTGLNSPLHF TGTGCCAGCAGCCAAGTCGGGACAGGGTTGAATTCACCCCTCCACTTT
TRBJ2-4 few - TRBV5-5 CASSPQAKNIQYF TGTGCCAGCAGCCCCCAAGCCAAAAACATTCAGTACTTC
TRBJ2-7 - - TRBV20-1 CSVIGRGYEQYF TGCAGTGTCATTGGCAGGGGTTACGAGCAGTACTTC
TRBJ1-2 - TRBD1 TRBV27 CASGFQDRGYGYTF TGTGCCAGCGGATTCCAGGACAGGGGCTATGGCTACACCTTC
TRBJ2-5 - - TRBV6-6 CASSYKVQVETQYF TGTGCCAGCAGTTACAAGGTTCAGGTGGAGACCCAGTACTTC
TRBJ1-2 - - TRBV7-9 CASSLGTAMEGGYTF TGTGCCAGCAGCTTAGGGACAGCAATGGAGGGTGGCTACACCTTC
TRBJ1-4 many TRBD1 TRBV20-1 CSASSAQGAATNEKLFF TGCAGTGCTAGTTCGGCGCAGGGGGCCGCAACTAATGAAAAACTGTTTTTT
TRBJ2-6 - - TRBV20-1 CSASRGDGANVLTF TGCAGTGCTAGCCGAGGAGATGGGGCCAACGTCCTGACTTTC
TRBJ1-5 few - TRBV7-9 CASSFGILQPQHF TGTGCCAGCAGCTTCGGTATCCTTCAGCCCCAGCATTTT
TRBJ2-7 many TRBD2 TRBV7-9 CASSSSGGNYEQYF TGTGCCAGCAGCTCTAGCGGTGGGAACTACGAGCAGTACTTC
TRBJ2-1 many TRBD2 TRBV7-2 CASRPTLAGSYNEQFF TGTGCCAGCAGGCCGACACTAGCGGGGTCGTACAATGAGCAGTTCTTC
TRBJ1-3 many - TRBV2 CASSVFGVGNTIYF TGTGCCAGCAGTGTATTTGGGGTAGGAAACACCATATATTTT
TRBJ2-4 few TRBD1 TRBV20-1 CSARPGGNIQYF TGCAGTGCTAGACCAGGGGGTAACATTCAGTACTTC